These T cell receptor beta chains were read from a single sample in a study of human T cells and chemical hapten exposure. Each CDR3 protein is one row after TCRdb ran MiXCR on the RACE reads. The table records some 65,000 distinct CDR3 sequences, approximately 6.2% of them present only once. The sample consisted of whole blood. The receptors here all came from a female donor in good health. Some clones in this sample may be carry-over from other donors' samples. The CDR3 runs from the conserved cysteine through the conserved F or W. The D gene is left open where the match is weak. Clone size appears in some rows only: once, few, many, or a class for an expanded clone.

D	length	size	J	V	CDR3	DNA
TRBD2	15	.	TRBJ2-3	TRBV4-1	CASSPSTSGRDTQYF	TGCGCCAGCAGCCCGTCGACTAGCGGGAGAGATACGCAGTATTTT
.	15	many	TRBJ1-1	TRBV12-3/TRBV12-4	CASSLKGLGNTEAFF	TGTGCCAGCAGTTTAAAGGGATTGGGGAACACTGAAGCTTTCTTT
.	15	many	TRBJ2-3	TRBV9	CASSPRGPRTDTQYF	TGTGCCAGCAGCCCCCGGGGACCGAGGACAGATACGCAGTATTTT
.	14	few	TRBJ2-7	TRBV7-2	CASSSLRGTYEQYF	TGTGCCAGCAGCTCCTTGCGGGGAACCTACGAGCAGTACTTC
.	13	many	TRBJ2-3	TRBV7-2	CASSPAHTDTQYF	TGTGCCAGCAGCCCGGCGCACACAGATACGCAGTATTTT
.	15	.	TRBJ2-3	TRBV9	CASSVFRDVVDTQYF	TGTGCCAGCAGCGTTTTTCGGGACGTGGTAGATACGCAGTATTTT
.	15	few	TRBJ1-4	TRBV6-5	CASSRNTATNEKLFF	TGTGCCAGCAGCCGAAACACTGCTACTAATGAAAAACTGTTTTTT
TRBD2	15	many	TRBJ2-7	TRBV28	CASSPAGVRISEQYF	TGTGCCAGCAGTCCAGCGGGAGTGCGAATCTCCGAGCAGTACTTC
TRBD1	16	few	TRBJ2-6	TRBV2	CASTLGQFAGANVLTF	TGTGCCAGCACCCTGGGACAGTTCGCTGGGGCCAACGTCCTGACTTTC
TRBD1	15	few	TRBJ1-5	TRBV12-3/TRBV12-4	CASSSRQGASQPQHF	TGTGCCAGCAGTAGCCGACAGGGGGCTAGTCAGCCCCAGCATTTT
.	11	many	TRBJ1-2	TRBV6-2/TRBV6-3	CASSYGGGYTF	TGTGCCAGCAGTTACGGCGGTGGCTACACCTTC
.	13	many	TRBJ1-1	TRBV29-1	CSVSEGPNTEAFF	TGCAGCGTTTCAGAGGGACCGAACACTGAAGCTTTCTTT
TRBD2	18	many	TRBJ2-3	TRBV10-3	CAISETASAGGATDTQYF	TGTGCCATCAGTGAAACGGCCTCGGCGGGAGGGGCCACAGATACGCAGTATTTT
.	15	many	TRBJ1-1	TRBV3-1	CASSRHSNQGSGAFF	TGTGCCAGCAGCCGGCACTCGAATCAGGGAAGTGGAGCTTTCTTT
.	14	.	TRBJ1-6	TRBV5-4	CASSSAEENSPLHF	TGTGCCAGCAGCAGCGCCGAGGAGAATTCACCCCTCCACTTT
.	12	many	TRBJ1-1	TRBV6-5	CASSNRVTEAFF	TGTGCCAGCAGTAACAGGGTAACTGAAGCTTTCTTT
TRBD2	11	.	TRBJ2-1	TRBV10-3	CAISGTKEQFF	TGTGCCATCTCCGGGACTAAAGAGCAGTTCTTC
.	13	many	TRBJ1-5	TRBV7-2	CASSFSESQPQHF	TGTGCCAGCAGCTTTTCGGAGTCCCAGCCCCAGCATTTT
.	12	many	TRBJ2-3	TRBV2	CASKAVGDTQYF	TGTGCCAGCAAGGCAGTGGGAGATACGCAGTATTTT
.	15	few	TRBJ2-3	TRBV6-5	CASSYSITSTDTQYF	TGTGCCAGCAGTTACTCGATAACTAGCACAGATACGCAGTATTTT
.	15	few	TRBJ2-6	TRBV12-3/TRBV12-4	CASSSSGPGANVLTF	TGTGCCAGCAGTTCGTCAGGTCCCGGGGCCAACGTCCTGACTTTC
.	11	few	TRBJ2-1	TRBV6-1	CASGQYNEQFF	TGTGCCAGCGGTCAGTACAATGAGCAGTTCTTC
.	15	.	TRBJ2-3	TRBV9	CASSVGPQSTDTQYF	TGTGCCAGCAGCGTAGGGCCCCAAAGCACAGATACGCAGTATTTT
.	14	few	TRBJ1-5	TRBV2	CAWRGKYSNQPQHF	TGTGCCTGGAGAGGGAAGTATAGCAATCAGCCCCAGCATTTT
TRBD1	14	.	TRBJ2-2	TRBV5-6	CASSLQQGAGELFF	TGTGCCAGCAGCTTACAACAGGGGGCCGGGGAGCTGTTTTTT
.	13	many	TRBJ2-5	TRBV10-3	CAINGGPQETQYF	TGTGCCATCAACGGGGGGCCACAAGAGACCCAGTACTTC
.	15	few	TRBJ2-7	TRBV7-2	CASSLMRGSSYEQYF	TGTGCCAGCAGCTTAATGAGAGGTAGCTCCTACGAGCAGTACTTC
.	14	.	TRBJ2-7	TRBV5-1	CASSLASGSNEQYF	TGCGCCAGCAGCTTGGCGTCAGGGTCCAACGAGCAGTACTTC
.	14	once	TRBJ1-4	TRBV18	CDSSPGATNEKLFF	TGTGACAGCTCACCGGGTGCAACTAATGAAAAACTGTTTTTT
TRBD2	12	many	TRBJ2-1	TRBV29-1	CSVELAGEEQFF	TGCAGCGTTGAACTAGCGGGAGAGGAGCAGTTCTTC
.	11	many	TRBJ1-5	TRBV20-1	CSARDREPQHF	TGCAGTGCTAGAGATCGGGAGCCCCAGCATTTT
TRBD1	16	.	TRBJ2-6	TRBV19	CASSARQGAGANVLTF	TGTGCCAGTAGTGCCAGACAGGGGGCTGGGGCCAACGTCCTGACTTTC
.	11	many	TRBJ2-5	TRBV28	CASKLEETQYF	TGTGCCAGCAAACTAGAAGAGACCCAGTACTTC
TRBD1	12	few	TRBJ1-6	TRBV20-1	CSATQGGGPLHF	TGCAGTGCTACCCAGGGGGGGGGGCCCCTCCACTTT
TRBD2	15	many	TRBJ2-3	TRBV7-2	CASSFSSGNTDTQYF	TGTGCCAGCAGCTTTTCTAGCGGGAACACAGATACGCAGTATTTT
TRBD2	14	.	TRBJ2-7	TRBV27	CASRTSGRLYEQYF	TGTGCCAGCCGGACTAGCGGGAGACTATACGAGCAGTACTTC
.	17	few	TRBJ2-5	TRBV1	CTSSQAPLSGREETQYF	TGCACCAGCAGCCAAGCCCCCCTTAGCGGGAGGGAAGAGACCCAGTACTTC
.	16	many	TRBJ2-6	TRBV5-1	CASSLGTKSGANVLTF	TGCGCCAGCAGCTTGGGGACTAAATCTGGGGCCAACGTCCTGACTTTC
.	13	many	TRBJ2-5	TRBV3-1	CASSQQGGETQYF	TGTGCCAGCAGCCAACAGGGTGGAGAGACCCAGTACTTC
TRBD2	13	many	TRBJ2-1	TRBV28	CASSATGTSGSFF	TGTGCCAGCAGTGCTACCGGGACTAGCGGGTCGTTCTTC
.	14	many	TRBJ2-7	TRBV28	CATSLGGKAYEQYF	TGTGCCACCTCGCTCGGGGGCAAAGCCTACGAGCAGTACTTC
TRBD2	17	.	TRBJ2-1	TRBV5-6	CASRDGVTSGYYNEQFF	TGTGCCAGCAGGGACGGGGTGACTAGCGGGTACTACAATGAGCAGTTCTTC
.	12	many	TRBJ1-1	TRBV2	CASSERGSEAFF	TGTGCCAGCAGTGAGAGAGGCAGTGAAGCTTTCTTT
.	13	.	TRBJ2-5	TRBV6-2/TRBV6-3	CASSYAGVETQYF	TGTGCCAGCAGTTACGCAGGGGTGGAGACCCAGTACTTC
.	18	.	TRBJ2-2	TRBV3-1	CASSHTKGAGANTGELFF	TGTGCCAGCAGCCACACCAAGGGGGCGGGAGCGAACACCGGGGAGCTGTTTTTT
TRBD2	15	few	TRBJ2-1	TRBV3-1	CASSQEGLVYNEQFF	TGTGCCAGCAGCCAAGAGGGACTAGTCTACAATGAGCAGTTCTTC
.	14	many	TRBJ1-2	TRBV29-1	CSVSGSAPDYGYTF	TGCAGCGTGTCCGGCTCGGCCCCGGACTATGGCTACACCTTC
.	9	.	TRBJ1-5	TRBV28	CAGGQPQHF	TGCGCTGGAGGACAGCCCCAGCATTTT
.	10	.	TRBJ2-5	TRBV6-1	CASGRETQYF	TGTGCCAGCGGTAGGGAGACCCAGTACTTC
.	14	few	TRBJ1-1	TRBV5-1	CASNRRGDGTEAFF	TGCGCCAGCAATCGGAGGGGAGATGGCACTGAAGCTTTCTTT
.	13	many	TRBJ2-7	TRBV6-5	CASSSGGPYEQYF	TGTGCCAGCAGTTCCGGGGGCCCCTACGAGCAGTACTTC
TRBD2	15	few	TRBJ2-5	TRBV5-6	CASSLGLADQETQYF	TGTGCCAGCAGCTTGGGGCTAGCGGATCAAGAGACCCAGTACTTC
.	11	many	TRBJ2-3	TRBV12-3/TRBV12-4	CASSSGDTQYF	TGTGCCAGCAGTTCGGGGGATACGCAGTATTTT